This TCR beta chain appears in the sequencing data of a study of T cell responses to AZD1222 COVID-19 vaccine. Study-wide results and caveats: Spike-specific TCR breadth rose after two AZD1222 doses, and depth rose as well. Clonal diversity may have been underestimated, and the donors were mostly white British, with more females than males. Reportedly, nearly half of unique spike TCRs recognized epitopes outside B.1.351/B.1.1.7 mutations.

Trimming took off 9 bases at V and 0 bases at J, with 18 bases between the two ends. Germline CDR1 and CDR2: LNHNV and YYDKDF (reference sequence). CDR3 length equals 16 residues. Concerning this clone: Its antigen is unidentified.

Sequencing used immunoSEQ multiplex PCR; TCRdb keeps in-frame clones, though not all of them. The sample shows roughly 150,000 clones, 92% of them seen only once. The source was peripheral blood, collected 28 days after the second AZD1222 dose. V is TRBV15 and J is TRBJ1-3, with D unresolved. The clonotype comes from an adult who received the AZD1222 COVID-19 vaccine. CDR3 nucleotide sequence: TGTGCCACAGCGCCGAGGGTAACGGGCTCTGGAAACACCATATATTTT. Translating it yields CATAPRVTGSGNTIYF. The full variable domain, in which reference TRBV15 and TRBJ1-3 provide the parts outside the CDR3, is DAMVIQNPRYQVTQFGKPVTLSCSQTLNHNVMYWYQQKSSQAPKLLFHYYDKDFNNEADTPDNFQSRRPNTSFCFLDIRSPGLGDTAMYLCATAPRVTGSGNTIYFGEGSWLTVV.